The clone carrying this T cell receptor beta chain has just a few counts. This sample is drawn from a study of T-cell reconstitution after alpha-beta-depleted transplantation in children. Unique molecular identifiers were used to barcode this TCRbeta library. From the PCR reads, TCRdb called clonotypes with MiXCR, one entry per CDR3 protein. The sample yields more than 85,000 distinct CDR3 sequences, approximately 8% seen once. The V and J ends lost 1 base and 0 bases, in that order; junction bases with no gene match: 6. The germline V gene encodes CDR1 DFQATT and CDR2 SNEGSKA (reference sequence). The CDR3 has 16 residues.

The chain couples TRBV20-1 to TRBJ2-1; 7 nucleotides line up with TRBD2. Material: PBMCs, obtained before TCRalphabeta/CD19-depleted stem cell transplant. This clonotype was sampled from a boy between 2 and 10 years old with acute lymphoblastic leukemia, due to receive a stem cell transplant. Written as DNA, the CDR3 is TGCAGTGCTAGAGTGCTAGCGGTGAGCTCCTACAATGAGCAGTTCTTC. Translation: CSARVLAVSSYNEQFF.